Only one count was recorded for the clone carrying this TCR beta chain. This sample was included in a study of blood T cell repertoires in COVID-19. Trimming cost V 1 base and J 6 bases, with 9 bases left between them. Germline CDR1 is SGHTA and CDR2 is FQGNSA. The CDR3 has 14 amino acids. Sequenced by immunoSEQ multiplex PCR; TCRdb stores in-frame clones only, minus some. Among about 250,000 clones listed, about nine tenths were seen once. The sample consisted of PBMCs or T cells enriched from blood (not recorded which). The chain carries TRBV7-2 and TRBJ2-2; D call uncertain. The receptor comes from a man between 18 and 29 years old who had recovered from COVID-19. The CDR3 nucleotides read TGTGCCAGCAGCTTAGGGCACCAGGCCGGGGAGCTGTTTTTT. It codes for CASSLGHQAGELFF.